These T cell receptor beta chains were read from a single sample in a study of OX40 agonist ivuxolimab in advanced cancers. Repertoires were generated with immunoSEQ multiplex PCR, while TCRdb's copy carries only in-frame clones and drops some. The table shows 99,000 or so clones, with roughly 94% occurring only once. Sequenced here: CD4+ or CD8+ T cells sorted from blood, sampled in a trial of the OX40 agonist ivuxolimab. These receptor sequences come from an adult with an advanced solid tumor such as melanoma, head and neck, liver or kidney cancer. CDR3s include the opening cysteine and the closing phenylalanine or tryptophan. A D gene is named only where the DNA matches it firmly. Clone size is shown for a subset of rows, as once, few, many or a class of expanded clone.

NA	TRBV10-3	NA	TRBJ2-3	CAIRQGSTSTDTQYF	TGTGCCATCAGGCAGGGATCAACTAGCACAGATACGCAGTATTTT
NA	TRBV6-1	once	TRBJ2-3	CASTVVADTQYF	TGTGCCAGCACGGTAGTCGCAGATACGCAGTATTTT
NA	TRBV6-6	once	TRBJ2-2	CASSPPGGELFF	TGTGCCAGCAGTCCTCCCGGCGGGGAGCTGTTTTTT
NA	TRBV7-2	NA	TRBJ1-5	CASSLGNLGNQPQHF	TGTGCCAGCAGCTTAGGGAACCTAGGGAATCAGCCCCAGCATTTT
TRBD1	TRBV18	NA	TRBJ2-7	CASSPDRDEQYF	TGTGCCAGCTCGCCTGACAGGGACGAGCAGTACTTC
NA	TRBV6-6	NA	TRBJ2-7	CASSRDTSYEQYF	TGTGCCAGCAGTCGCGACACCTCCTACGAGCAGTACTTC
NA	TRBV10-1	NA	TRBJ1-1	CASSQTGGVEAFF	TGCGCCAGCAGTCAGACCGGGGGAGTTGAAGCTTTCTTT
NA	TRBV29-1	NA	TRBJ1-4	CSVLDSREKLFF	TGCAGCGTCCTGGACAGCCGTGAAAAACTGTTTTTT
NA	TRBV4-1	NA	TRBJ1-6	CASSLPGTYKHNSPLHF	TGCGCCAGCAGCTTACCCGGGACATACAAACATAATTCACCCCTCCACTTT
TRBD2	TRBV29-1	NA	TRBJ2-5	CSVQLAAETQYF	TGCAGCGTTCAGCTAGCGGCCGAGACCCAGTACTTC
NA	TRBV27	NA	TRBJ1-5	CASSRWGNQPQHF	TGTGCCAGCAGTCGTTGGGGGAATCAGCCCCAGCATTTT
TRBD1	TRBV30	NA	TRBJ2-1	CAWSLQGANEQFF	TGTGCCTGGAGCTTACAGGGGGCTAATGAGCAGTTCTTC
NA	TRBV9	NA	TRBJ1-1	CASSVGPPGAGWVGTEAFF	TGTGCCAGCAGCGTAGGCCCCCCAGGGGCAGGTTGGGTTGGCACTGAAGCTTTCTTT
NA	TRBV15	NA	TRBJ1-1	CATSRDYRAAFF	TGTGCCACCAGCAGAGACTACAGGGCCGCTTTCTTT
TRBD2	TRBV7-3	NA	TRBJ2-1	CASRSAGVGYNEQFF	TGTGCCAGCAGATCAGCGGGAGTAGGCTACAATGAGCAGTTCTTC
NA	TRBV5-1	NA	TRBJ2-5	CASSWGNGETQYF	TGCGCCAGCAGCTGGGGGAATGGCGAGACCCAGTACTTC
TRBD2	TRBV11-3	NA	TRBJ2-1	CASSLAGGPNEQFF	TGTGCCAGCAGCTTAGCGGGGGGGCCCAATGAGCAGTTCTTC
TRBD1	TRBV28	NA	TRBJ2-1	CASTTGGQGNNEQFF	TGTGCCAGCACCACAGGGGGACAGGGGAACAATGAGCAGTTCTTC
NA	TRBV28	NA	TRBJ1-3	CASSFWTSGNTIYF	TGTGCCAGCAGTTTCTGGACTTCTGGAAACACCATATATTTT
NA	TRBV5-1	NA	TRBJ2-7	CASSGTGLAYEQYF	TGCGCCAGCAGCGGTACGGGACTGGCCTACGAGCAGTACTTC
TRBD1	TRBV7-3	NA	TRBJ1-2	CASSPNRGNYGYTF	TGTGCCAGCAGCCCAAACAGGGGAAACTATGGCTACACCTTC
NA	TRBV5-4	NA	TRBJ2-1	CASSLATGSQGNEQFF	TGTGCCAGCAGCTTGGCTACCGGTTCACAGGGTAATGAGCAGTTCTTC
NA	TRBV28	NA	TRBJ2-7	CASSLQGYEQYF	TGTGCCAGCAGCCTACAGGGTTACGAGCAGTACTTC
NA	TRBV28	NA	TRBJ1-1	CASSLIEGWSTEAFF	TGTGCCAGCAGTTTGATTGAGGGCTGGAGCACTGAAGCTTTCTTT
NA	TRBV15	once	TRBJ1-5	CATSRDRGDQPQHF	TGTGCCACCAGCAGAGATCGAGGGGATCAGCCCCAGCATTTT
NA	TRBV29-1	NA	TRBJ2-7	CSVGKSPYEQYF	TGCAGCGTTGGAAAAAGCCCCTACGAGCAGTACTTC
NA	TRBV12-5	NA	TRBJ1-1	CASGLDADIEAFF	TGTGCTAGTGGCCTGGACGCAGACATTGAAGCTTTCTTT
NA	TRBV6-5	NA	TRBJ2-7	CASRSSGSYEQYF	TGTGCCAGCAGGTCGTCGGGCTCCTACGAGCAGTACTTC
TRBD2	TRBV27	once	TRBJ2-3	CASSLSLAGGLTDTQYF	TGTGCCAGCAGTTTATCTCTAGCGGGGGGCCTCACAGATACGCAGTATTTT
TRBD1	TRBV7-2	NA	TRBJ2-7	CASSYGTGLGEQYF	TGTGCCAGCAGCTACGGGACAGGCTTAGGGGAGCAGTACTTC
NA	TRBV30	NA	TRBJ1-4	CATWTVVRKKLFF	TGTGCCACGTGGACAGTTGTTCGGAAAAAACTGTTTTTT
TRBD2	TRBV27	NA	TRBJ2-3	CASRWIYAGEADTQYF	TGTGCCAGCAGATGGATTTACGCGGGAGAGGCGGATACGCAGTATTTT
TRBD2	TRBV23-1	NA	TRBJ2-1	CASSHGGLAGGFIYNEQFF	TGCGCCAGCAGTCACGGGGGACTAGCGGGAGGATTCATCTACAATGAGCAGTTCTTC
NA	TRBV2	NA	TRBJ2-1	CASSAEVYNEQFF	TGTGCCAGCAGTGCAGAGGTGTACAATGAGCAGTTCTTC
NA	TRBV19	NA	TRBJ2-1	CASSIFWRVAYNEQFF	TGTGCCAGTAGTATTTTCTGGAGGGTAGCCTACAATGAGCAGTTCTTC
NA	TRBV9	NA	TRBJ2-3	CASSGGDRITDTQYF	TGTGCCAGCAGCGGGGGCGATAGAATCACAGATACGCAGTATTTT
NA	TRBV4-1	NA	TRBJ1-4	CASSQGQRGWEKLFF	TGCGCCAGCAGCCAAGGGCAAAGGGGGTGGGAAAAACTGTTTTTT
TRBD1	TRBV5-1	NA	TRBJ2-1	CASSLTRQGLNEQFF	TGCGCCAGCAGCTTAACCAGACAGGGGTTAAATGAGCAGTTCTTC
TRBD2	TRBV2	NA	TRBJ2-7	CASSASTSPIYEQYF	TGTGCCAGCAGTGCCTCGACTAGCCCCATCTACGAGCAGTACTTC
TRBD2	TRBV6-5	NA	TRBJ2-7	CASSYRGAYEQYF	TGTGCCAGCAGTTACCGGGGGGCCTACGAGCAGTACTTC
NA	TRBV6-1	NA	TRBJ2-7	CASVGTLDTEQYF	TGTGCCAGCGTTGGGACCCTCGACACCGAGCAGTACTTC
NA	TRBV18	NA	TRBJ1-5	CASSENSNQPQHF	TGTGCCAGCTCAGAAAATAGCAATCAGCCCCAGCATTTT
NA	TRBV9	NA	TRBJ2-4	CASSVGGSIAKNIQYF	TGTGCCAGCAGCGTAGGAGGGAGCATAGCCAAAAACATTCAGTACTTC
NA	TRBV5-5	NA	TRBJ1-2	CASSLTGGYTF	TGTGCCAGCAGCTTGACAGGTGGCTACACCTTC
TRBD2	TRBV9	NA	TRBJ2-5	CASSVGGLAGARETQYF	TGTGCCAGCAGCGTAGGGGGGCTAGCGGGAGCTCGGGAGACCCAGTACTTC
NA	TRBV10-1	NA	TRBJ1-6	CASSASTAAPLHF	TGCGCCAGCAGTGCCTCGACCGCCGCTCCCCTCCACTTT
TRBD1	TRBV4-3	once	TRBJ2-7	CASSQAGTGDTYEQYF	TGCGCCAGCAGCCAAGCCGGGACAGGGGATACCTACGAGCAGTACTTC
TRBD2	TRBV28	NA	TRBJ2-7	CASSFGTGTRAEQYF	TGTGCCAGCAGTTTCGGGACCGGGACTAGGGCCGAGCAGTACTTC